This passage covers 20 T cell receptor beta chains from one sample sequenced in a study of blood T cell repertoires in COVID-19. Here immunoSEQ multiplex PCR was the method, and the copy in TCRdb shows in-frame clones only, minus some. The sample lists about 220,000 clones; more than 75% were seen once. Sequencing was carried out using peripheral blood. The receptors come from a man in his forties or fifties who had recovered from COVID-19.

This clone has just one count. The rearrangement links TRBV4-1 to TRBJ2-7; 8 bases are a match to TRBD2. The CDR3 is 15 amino acids. Looked up from germline, CDR1 is MGHRA and CDR2 is YSYEKL. J was trimmed by 1 base and V by 4 bases; bases with no gene match: 6. DNA of the CDR3: TGCGCCAGCAGCCCGGCACTAGCGGCTTCCTACGAGCAGTACTTC. Translation: CASSPALAASYEQYF.

This clone appeared a few times. The chain links TRBV5-1 to TRBJ2-4; TRBD2 matches at 14 bases. Germline CDR1 is SGHRS and CDR2 is YFSETQ. V shed 4 bases, J shed 9 bases, and the junction held 12 bases outside the gene matches. CDR3 length: 17 residues. CDR3 in DNA: TGCGCCAGCAGCACCGGGACTAGCGGGAGAGCCCACGGCATTCAGTACTTC. It specifies CASSTGTSGRAHGIQYF.

This clone was seen a few times. This chain joins TRBV5-4 and TRBJ2-1; no clear D gene. V lost 0 bases and J lost 5, with 9 bases in between. CDR1 is SGHNT and CDR2 is YYREEE in the germline V gene (reference sequence). This CDR3 contains 14 residues. The CDR3 loop is CASSLAFQDNEQFF. In nucleotides, the CDR3 is TGTGCCAGCAGCTTGGCGTTCCAGGACAATGAGCAGTTCTTC.

The chain carries TRBV7-9 and TRBJ1-1; D might be TRBD1 (6 bases). This CDR3 has 15 residues. The germline gives CDR1 SEHNR, CDR2 FQNEAQ (reference sequence). V was pared by 5 bases and J by 3 bases, with 16 bases between. The CDR3 DNA follows: TGTGCCAGCAGCAAGGGGGATAGGGTTGACACTGAAGCTTTCTTT. Its protein is CASSKGDRVDTEAFF.

This clone was detected once. The J gene is TRBJ2-3, the V gene TRBV24-1; D is possibly TRBD1 (7 bases). Germline CDR1 KGHDR, CDR2 SFDVKD. CDR3 length equals 14 residues. Trimming took off 10 bases at V and 4 bases at J, with 17 bases between the two ends. The DNA of the CDR3 is TGTGCCACGAGGGGGCACGGGAGTTCAGATACGCAGTATTTT. This translates into CATRGHGSSDTQYF.

This clone was seen a handful of times. The genes are TRBV13 and TRBJ2-2; 7 positions agree with TRBD1. CDR3 length equals 15 residues. V gave up 3 bases and J gave up 7 bases; unmatched junction bases: 8. Germline V gene lookup returns CDR1 PRHDT and CDR2 FYEKMQ (reference sequence). As DNA, the CDR3 is TGTGCCAGCAGCTTTCAACAGGGGTTTAGCGGGGAGCTGTTTTTT. This encodes CASSFQQGFSGELFF. Variable domain in full (rest from reference TRBV13 and TRBJ2-2): AAGVIQSPRHLIKEKRETATLKCYPIPRHDTVYWYQQGPGQDPQFLISFYEKMQSDKGSIPDRFSAQQFSDYHSELNMSSLELGDSALYFCASSFQQGFSGELFFGEGSRLTVL.

DNA of the CDR3: TGTGCCACCAGACTAGCGGGAGCTTTAGGACGAGAGACCCAGTACTTC. It encodes CATRLAGALGRETQYF. The rearrangement uses TRBV6-6 and TRBJ2-5; 12 bases match TRBD2. The CDR3 spans 16 residues. Germline V CDR1 and CDR2: MNHNY, SVGAGI (reference sequence). The trim removed 10 bases at V and 4 bases at J, leaving 13 bases unmatched.

To note about this clone: Other DNA sequences of this sample code for an identical CDR3. V usage is TRBV6-1 and J usage is TRBJ2-7; TRBD2 might be the D (6 bases). V was pared by 0 bases and J by 0 bases, with 9 bases between. The CDR3 loop spans 15 amino acids. Germline values: CDR1 MNHNS, CDR2 SASEGT. DNA for the CDR3: TGTGCCAGCAGTGAAGCAGCGGGCAGCTCCTACGAGCAGTACTTC. Translation gives CASSEAAGSSYEQYF.

This chain links TRBV7-2 with TRBJ1-6; D not certain. Between the trimmed V and J ends, which lost 1 base and 5 bases, there was a span of 9 bases. The CDR3 length is 15 residues. Germline V gene sequence: CDR1 SGHTA, CDR2 FQGNSA. CDR3 loop: CASSLVRGNNSPLHF. CDR3 nucleotides: TGTGCCAGCAGCTTAGTTCGAGGAAATAATTCACCCCTCCACTTT.

The rearrangement joins TRBV6-5 to TRBJ2-3, with D perhaps matching TRBD2 (5 bases). This CDR3 contains 16 residues. The germline CDR1 and CDR2 sequences are MNHEY and SVGAGI. The V and J ends lost 0 bases and 3 bases respectively, with 13 bases between them. The CDR3 loop is CASSYSSGRTTDTQYF. In DNA, the CDR3 is TGTGCCAGCAGTTACTCGAGCGGCAGGACGACAGATACGCAGTATTTT.

This clone was recorded once. The chain recombines TRBV5-8 with TRBJ1-3, with D perhaps TRBD1 (6 bases). CDR1 is SGHTS and CDR2 is YDEGEE in the germline V gene. The V end was cut by 0 bases, the J end by 0 bases, with 10 bases between. This CDR3 spans 16 amino acids. The DNA for the CDR3 is TGTGCCAGCAGCTTGGACAGGGCGCTCTCTGGAAACACCATATATTTT. It codes for CASSLDRALSGNTIYF.

The gene calls are TRBV28 and TRBJ1-2, with a weak D call TRBD1 (6 bases). Germline lookup yields CDR1 MDHEN and CDR2 SYDVKM. CDR3 length equals 14 residues. Trimming stripped 8 bases from V and 2 bases from J, with 15 bases between. The CDR3 protein is CASALRGPNYGYTF. Here the CDR3 DNA reads TGTGCCAGCGCTCTCAGGGGCCCGAACTATGGCTACACCTTC.

This chain links TRBV6-5 with TRBJ2-7, with D possibly matching TRBD2 (6 bases). This CDR3 contains 13 residues. Trimming cost V 6 bases and J 2 bases, with 11 bases left between them. Germline V CDR1 and CDR2: MNHEY, SVGAGI. In DNA form, the CDR3 reads TGTGCCAGCAGGGGGGAGGTAGCCTACGAGCAGTACTTC. Protein: CASRGEVAYEQYF.

In its sample, this clone was seen once. The V and J genes are TRBV3-1 (or the pseudogene TRBV3-2) and TRBJ2-7; 11 positions agree with TRBD2. From germline, CDR1 is LGHDT and CDR2 YNNKEL (reference sequence). The CDR3 has 15 amino acids. The V segment lost 1 base and the J segment 2 bases; nucleotides outside the gene matches: 1. In nucleotides, the CDR3 is TGTGCCAGCAGCCAAGGACTAGCGGGGACCTACGAGCAGTACTTC. Amino acids: CASSQGLAGTYEQYF.

The chain carries TRBV6-5 and TRBJ1-2; 9 bases are a match to TRBD1. The CDR3 has 15 residues. The V gene end was trimmed by 6 bases and the J gene end by 4 bases; junction bases not matched to a gene: 9. CDR1 MNHEY and CDR2 SVGAGI come from the germline V gene. CDR3 DNA: TGTGCCAGCAGGTCTACAGGGGGCGCCGTCTATGGCTACACCTTC. The encoded protein is CASRSTGGAVYGYTF.

The rearrangement joins TRBV9 to TRBJ2-2; 13 bases map to TRBD2. V shed 0 bases, J shed 8 bases, and the junction held 10 bases outside the gene matches. CDR1 is SGDLS and CDR2 is YYNGEE in the germline V gene. This CDR3 contains 18 residues. CDR3 loop: CASSVGELAGGRRGELFF. The CDR3 bases are TGTGCCAGCAGCGTAGGGGAACTAGCGGGAGGGCGTCGGGGGGAGCTGTTTTTT.

This clone appeared a single time. The chain employs TRBV11-2 and TRBJ2-7, with D perhaps matching TRBD1 (6 bases). The CDR3 runs 15 residues. V shed 5 bases and J shed 2 bases, with 16 bases lying between them. Germline V CDR1 and CDR2: SGHAT, FQNNGV. The CDR3 protein is CASSIWTAPAYEQYF. The CDR3 DNA sequence: TGTGCCAGCAGCATTTGGACAGCTCCGGCCTACGAGCAGTACTTC.

The chain links TRBV4-2 to TRBJ2-7; 14 bases match TRBD2. CDR3 size: 17 residues. CDR1 LGHNA and CDR2 YNFKEQ come from the germline V gene. V shed 1 base, J shed 0 bases, and the junction held 2 bases outside the gene matches. CDR3 bases: TGTGCCAGCAGCCAAGCCGGGACTAGCGGGAGCTCCTACGAGCAGTACTTC. This encodes CASSQAGTSGSSYEQYF.

The chain combines TRBV28 with TRBJ2-7; 12 bases fit TRBD2. The CDR3 consists of 20 residues. The germline CDR1 and CDR2 sequences are MDHEN and SYDVKM. J was trimmed by 2 bases and V by 5 bases; bases with no gene match: 19. The CDR3, as DNA: TGTGCCAGCAGTGCCACCCTAGCGGGAGGGCTTGTCCGAGCGACCTACGAGCAGTACTTC. This sequence encodes CASSATLAGGLVRATYEQYF.

This sequence joins TRBV29-1 and TRBJ2-7; 8 bases are shared with TRBD2. With 7 bases clipped from V and 5 bases from J, the junction kept 22 bases outside the gene matches. The CDR3 contains 17 residues. CDR1 is SQVTM and CDR2 is ANQGSEA in the germline V gene. CDR3 coding DNA: TGCAGCGGCATCGTGCCCAGAGCGGGAGTAAATGTTCACGAGCAGTACTTC. Residues: CSGIVPRAGVNVHEQYF.